The 23 T cell receptor beta chains in this list originate from one sample, sequenced in a study of blood T cells in healthy people across ages. For the second PCR, which ran for 7 to 11 cycles, a sample-barcoded 5' primer and a J-beta primer mix were used. One entry per CDR3 protein, called by TCRdb with MiXCR from the 5' RACE reads. The sample holds about 1,400,000 distinct CDR3 sequences, approximately 59% seen once. Sequences were obtained from blood. Source of these receptors: a man aged 18-30 years in good health.

This sequence joins TRBV12-3 or TRBV12-4 and TRBJ1-5; TRBD1 agrees at 10 bases. Trimming cost V 3 bases and J 1 base; bases outside gene matches: 6. This CDR3 comprises 17 residues. CDR3 protein: CASSFGDRGRSNQPQHF. The CDR3 bases are TGTGCCAGCAGTTTCGGTGACAGGGGGCGCAGCAATCAGCCCCAGCATTTT.

The chain is built from TRBV5-1 and TRBJ2-7; the D gene is possibly TRBD1 (6 bases). V dropped 2 bases and J dropped 3 bases, with 12 bases sitting between them. Looked up from germline, CDR1 is SGHRS and CDR2 is YFSETQ. The CDR3 covers 14 residues. The CDR3 coding sequence is TGCGCCAGCAGCTTCTGGGGGCAGAGCTACGAGCAGTACTTC. It codes for CASSFWGQSYEQYF.

V usage is TRBV5-1 and J usage is TRBJ1-1; D gene unclear. Trimming left V 0 bases short and J 6 bases short, with 18 bases between. Germline loops: CDR1 SGHRS, CDR2 YFSETQ. This CDR3 has 16 residues. The CDR3 spells CASSLARRNQNAEAFF. In DNA, the CDR3 is TGCGCCAGCAGCTTGGCCCGCAGGAACCAAAACGCTGAAGCTTTCTTT.

The J gene is TRBJ2-7, the V gene TRBV20-1; 10 nucleotides align to TRBD1. Germline CDR1 DFQATT, CDR2 SNEGSKA (reference sequence). V lost 0 bases, J lost 1 base, and 6 bases stayed unmatched. This CDR3 comprises 16 residues. Here the CDR3 reads CSARDRDRGPSYEQYF. The CDR3 DNA is TGCAGTGCTAGAGATAGGGACAGGGGCCCTTCCTACGAGCAGTACTTC.

This clonotype was observed a handful of times. V is TRBV5-1 and J is TRBJ1-4; 9 nucleotides agree with TRBD1. CDR1 and CDR2 from the germline V gene are SGHRS and YFSETQ. Trimming removed 3 bases from V and 2 bases from J; junction bases left unmatched: 2. The CDR3 runs 15 residues. The CDR3 DNA is TGCGCCAGCAGCTGGGACAGGGCTACTAATGAAAAACTGTTTTTT. Translation: CASSWDRATNEKLFF.

This clonotype was recorded a few times. The CDR3 DNA sequence: TGTGCCAGCAGATCACTCGGACAGGGGGCAGGTACCACTGAAGCTTTCTTT. Its translation is CASRSLGQGAGTTEAFF. This chain uses TRBV6-5 with TRBJ1-1; 11 bases map to TRBD1. Germline V CDR1 and CDR2: MNHEY, SVGAGI. V lost 6 bases and J lost 4; bases outside the gene matches: 13. This CDR3 is 17 amino acids long.

This clonotype was picked up one time. V gene TRBV5-1 combines with J gene TRBJ2-3; perhaps TRBD1 as D (5 bases). The CDR3 totals 16 residues. Germline V gene data show CDR1 as SGHRS and CDR2 as YFSETQ. V was clipped by 3 bases and J by 1 base, with 15 bases between them. This CDR3 reads CASSSLGSQGTDTQYF. The CDR3 DNA is TGCGCCAGCAGCTCTCTTGGGTCACAGGGCACAGATACGCAGTATTTT. Drawing the rest from reference TRBV5-1 and TRBJ2-3, the complete variable domain is KAGVTQTPRYLIKTRGQQVTLSCSPISGHRSVSWYQQTPGQGLQFLFEYFSETQRNKGNFPGRFSGRQFSNSRSEMNVSTLELGDSALYLCASSSLGSQGTDTQYFGPGTRLTVL.

This clonotype turned up a few times. At one end, the junction sequence differs from germline, possibly due to a read error. CDR3 DNA: TGTGCCAGCAGCCTAGCGCCAGCCGAGCAGTACTTC. This translates into CASSLAPAEQYF. The chain combines TRBV7-9 with TRBJ2-5; tentative D call: TRBD2 (6 bases). The DNA end lines up better with TRBJ2-7; the J call may be wrong. The CDR3 spans 12 residues. The germline V gene has CDR1 SEHNR and CDR2 FQNEAQ (reference sequence).

The V call is TRBV4-1, the J call TRBJ2-5; D possibly corresponds to TRBD2 (5 bases). The V and J ends lost 4 bases and 3 bases respectively, with 12 bases between them. This CDR3 has 14 amino acids. Germline V gene lookup returns CDR1 MGHRA and CDR2 YSYEKL. CDR3 nucleotides: TGCGCCAGCAGCCCCTTAGGAGCGGAAGAGACCCAGTACTTC. The encoded protein is CASSPLGAEETQYF.

This clonotype was observed at least ten times. The V call is TRBV20-1, the J call TRBJ1-6, with D possibly matching TRBD1 (5 bases). The CDR3 covers 15 residues. CDR1 and CDR2 from the germline V gene are DFQATT and SNEGSKA (reference sequence). V lost 0 bases, J lost 9 bases, and 15 bases lay in between. The CDR3, as DNA: TGCAGTGCTAGAGATCCGGACAAAGACAGTTCACCCCTCCACTTT. This encodes CSARDPDKDSSPLHF.

This clonotype was recorded a few times. The chain joins TRBV10-3 to TRBJ1-1, with 7 bases fitting TRBD1. The germline V gene has CDR1 ENHRY and CDR2 SYGVKD. The V gene end was trimmed by 6 bases and the J gene end by 10 bases; junction bases not matched to a gene: 8. The CDR3 has 12 amino acids. The CDR3 DNA is TGTGCCATCAGGCAAACAGGGGAGGGAGCTTTCTTT. It specifies CAIRQTGEGAFF.

V and J are TRBV11-1 and TRBJ2-1; D is possibly TRBD1 or TRBD2 (5 bases each). Germline V lookup: CDR1 SGHAT, CDR2 FQDESV (reference sequence). The CDR3 is made up of 15 amino acids. The V end lost 5 bases, the J end lost 5 bases, and 16 bases lay between the germline ends. The CDR3 region is CASSKGATINNEQFF. The CDR3, as DNA: TGTGCCAGCAGCAAAGGGGCGACTATCAACAATGAGCAGTTCTTC.

The sample holds one count of this clonotype. The chain recombines TRBV7-9 with TRBJ1-2; unclear D gene. Germline-derived CDR1 and CDR2 are SEHNR and FQNEAQ (reference sequence). The V gene lost 5 bases and the J gene lost 3 bases, with 13 bases spanning the gap. The CDR3 loop spans 14 amino acids. The CDR3 reads CASSQGPLDYGYTF. Here the CDR3 DNA reads TGTGCCAGCAGCCAAGGACCCCTAGACTATGGCTACACCTTC.

The CDR3 coding sequence is TGTGCCAGCAGCCAATACCTAGTCGGACAGGGTTCTTCACCCCTCCACTTT. This encodes CASSQYLVGQGSSPLHF. J is TRBJ1-6 and V is TRBV4-2, with 8 nucleotides matching TRBD1. This CDR3 region has 17 residues. J was trimmed by 9 bases and V by 2 bases; bases with no gene match: 12. Germline CDR1 reads LGHNA; CDR2 reads YNFKEQ.

The J gene is TRBJ1-1, the V gene TRBV29-1, with D hard to call. Trimming cost V 5 bases and J 4 bases, with 5 bases left between them. CDR3 length: 10 amino acids. Germline CDR1 reads SQVTM; CDR2 reads ANQGSEA. The CDR3 DNA reads TGCAGCGTTTGGGGCACTGAAGCTTTCTTT. Protein sequence: CSVWGTEAFF. The full variable domain, its missing parts supplied by reference TRBV29-1 and TRBJ1-1, is SAVISQKPSRDICQRGTSLTIQCQVDSQVTMMFWYRQQPGQSLTLIATANQGSEATYESGFVIDKFPISRPNLTFSTLTVSNMSPEDSSIYLCSVWGTEAFFGQGTRLTVV.

This sequence joins TRBV11-2 and TRBJ1-1; D is perhaps TRBD1 (6 bases). Trimming removed 2 bases from V and 11 bases from J, with 12 bases in between. The CDR3 sequence is 12 residues long. Germline CDR1 is SGHAT and CDR2 is FQNNGV. The CDR3 DNA reads as TGTGCCAGCAGCTTACAGGGGAGGCTGGCTTTCTTT. This encodes CASSLQGRLAFF.

This clonotype has just a few counts. As DNA, the CDR3 is TGTGCCAGCAGCTCCCCCTTGGGGGCTGGATCCTACAATGAGCAGTTCTTC. As protein: CASSSPLGAGSYNEQFF. The chain employs TRBV11-2 and TRBJ2-1; weak D call: TRBD1 (6 bases). The CDR3 is 17 residues long. Germline lookup yields CDR1 SGHAT and CDR2 FQNNGV. V gave up 4 bases and J gave up 1 base, with 17 bases separating them.

CDR3 nucleotides: TGTGCCAGCAGCGTTGCGGATTCTAACTACGAGCAGTACTTC. It translates to CASSVADSNYEQYF. The J gene is TRBJ2-7, the V gene TRBV27, with D unclear. Germline V gene lookup returns CDR1 MNHEY and CDR2 SMNVEV (reference sequence). V lost 6 bases and J lost 3, with 15 bases in between. The CDR3 has 14 amino acids.

J is TRBJ2-7 and V is TRBV28; a possible D gene is TRBD1 (6 bases). The CDR3 covers 13 residues. V lost 3 bases to trimming and J lost 5 bases, with 11 bases between them. The germline V gene has CDR1 MDHEN and CDR2 SYDVKM. DNA of the CDR3: TGTGCCAGCAGTTTTCGGACAGTTGACGAGCAGTACTTC. It specifies CASSFRTVDEQYF. The complete variable domain, with remaining parts taken from reference TRBV28 and TRBJ2-7, reads DVKVTQSSRYLVKRTGEKVFLECVQDMDHENMFWYRQDPGLGLRLIYFSYDVKMKEKGDIPEGYSVSREKKERFSLILESASTNQTSMYLCASSFRTVDEQYFGPGTRLTVT.

The rearrangement joins TRBV20-1 to TRBJ1-6; TRBD1 matches at 7 bases. This CDR3 contains 15 residues. J lost 6 bases, V lost 3 bases, and 8 bases had no gene match. Germline V gene sequence: CDR1 DFQATT, CDR2 SNEGSKA (reference sequence). This chain's CDR3 is CSASVRDSFNSPLHF. DNA for the CDR3: TGCAGTGCTAGCGTCCGGGACAGTTTTAATTCACCCCTCCACTTT.

The rearrangement uses TRBV3-1 and TRBJ2-1, with no clear D. The CDR3 spans 13 residues. Per the germline V gene, CDR1 is LGHDT and CDR2 is YNNKEL (reference sequence). Trimming took off 0 bases at V and 9 bases at J, with 9 bases between the two ends. The CDR3 DNA sequence: TGTGCCAGCAGCCAAGATCGGAGAACTGAGCAGTTCTTC. Its protein is CASSQDRRTEQFF.

The J gene is TRBJ2-7, the V gene TRBV3-1, with 7 bases lining up with TRBD1. The V segment lost 6 bases and the J segment 1 base; nucleotides outside the gene matches: 6. The germline gives CDR1 LGHDT, CDR2 YNNKEL (reference sequence). The length of the CDR3 is 14 residues. This CDR3 reads CASRLTGYSYEQYF. The CDR3 DNA sequence: TGTGCCAGCAGATTGACAGGGTATTCCTACGAGCAGTACTTC.

This chain uses TRBV7-2 with TRBJ2-5, with 7 nucleotides matching TRBD2. This CDR3 is built from 16 residues. CDR1 and CDR2 from the germline V gene are SGHTA and FQGNSA. The J segment lost 2 bases and the V segment lost 5 bases, leaving 11 bases of the junction unmatched. CDR3 sequence (DNA): TGTGCCAGCAGCCCCCCCTCGGGACTACCGCAAGAGACCCAGTACTTC. It codes for CASSPPSGLPQETQYF. Variable domain in full (rest from reference TRBV7-2 and TRBJ2-5): GAGVSQSPSNKVTEKGKDVELRCDPISGHTALYWYRQSLGQGLEFLIYFQGNSAPDKSGLPSDRFSAERTGGSVSTLTIQRTQQEDSAVYLCASSPPSGLPQETQYFGPGTRLLVL.